These T cell receptor beta chains were read from a single sample in a study of PD-1 blockade in mismatch repair-deficient tumors. Method: immunoSEQ multiplex PCR; TCRdb's copy keeps in-frame clones and lacks some. The table has about 34,000 clones, 65% to 85% seen once. Sequenced material: PBMCs, taken less than 7 weeks after starting pembrolizumab. The receptors originated from an adult with mismatch repair-deficient cancer. Both conserved end residues are part of each CDR3. D genes are given only for firm matches. Clone size is shown for a subset of rows, as once, few, many or a class of expanded clone.

J: TRBJ1-1
V: TRBV5-1
size: -
D: -
DNA: TGCGCCAGCAGCTTGTTAGTAGGGAGTGGTGAAGCTTTCTTT
CDR3: CASSLLVGSGEAFF

J: TRBJ1-6
V: TRBV11-3
size: -
D: TRBD1
DNA: TGTGCCAGCAGCTTAGGGACAGGGGGTTCACCCCTCCACTTT
CDR3: CASSLGTGGSPLHF

J: TRBJ2-5
V: TRBV18
size: -
D: -
DNA: TGTGCCAGCTCACCACAGGGGTTGTGGGAGACCCAGTACTTC
CDR3: CASSPQGLWETQYF

J: TRBJ2-7
V: TRBV5-4
size: -
D: -
DNA: TGTGCCAGCAGCTTCGGGCTAGCGTCGGTCGAGCAGTACTTC
CDR3: CASSFGLASVEQYF

J: TRBJ1-2
V: TRBV11-2
size: -
D: -
DNA: TGTGCCAGCAGCTATCTTGGAGTCTATGGCTACACCTTC
CDR3: CASSYLGVYGYTF

J: TRBJ2-3
V: TRBV29-1
size: -
D: -
DNA: TGCAGCGCCTGGGCGCGGGCCACAGATACGCAGTATTTT
CDR3: CSAWARATDTQYF

J: TRBJ2-7
V: TRBV28
size: few
D: TRBD1
DNA: TGTGCCAGCAGTCCCGGACAGGACACCTATCCCATGAGTGGGGAGCAGTACTTC
CDR3: CASSPGQDTYPMSGEQYF

J: TRBJ2-3
V: TRBV6-5
size: -
D: -
DNA: TGTGCCAGCAGTTACAGGGGGAGGGCGGCAGATACGCAGTATTTT
CDR3: CASSYRGRAADTQYF

J: TRBJ1-2
V: TRBV28
size: -
D: TRBD1
DNA: TGTGCCAGCAGGGTACCGGGACAGGATAACTATGGCTACACCTTC
CDR3: CASRVPGQDNYGYTF

J: TRBJ1-2
V: TRBV28
size: -
D: -
DNA: TGTGCCAGCAGTACCCCGGAGGAGAAAGGCTACACCTTC
CDR3: CASSTPEEKGYTF

J: TRBJ2-7
V: TRBV10-3
size: -
D: -
DNA: TGTGCCATCAGTGACCAGGGGATGTCCCCTTACGAGCAGTACTTC
CDR3: CAISDQGMSPYEQYF

J: TRBJ1-4
V: TRBV2
size: -
D: TRBD1
DNA: TGTGCCAGCAGTGAGTCAGCCTTTGACAGGGCCTTTGGGGAAAAACTGTTTTTT
CDR3: CASSESAFDRAFGEKLFF

J: TRBJ2-1
V: TRBV28
size: -
D: TRBD2
DNA: TGTGCCAGCGGGGGGCGGGAGGCTGGGAATGAGCAGTTCTTC
CDR3: CASGGREAGNEQFF

J: TRBJ2-1
V: TRBV29-1
size: -
D: -
DNA: TGCAGCGCACGCAGCGGACCCTACAATGAGCAGTTCTTC
CDR3: CSARSGPYNEQFF

J: TRBJ1-6
V: TRBV7-9
size: few
D: TRBD1
DNA: TGTGCCAGCAGTTCCGGGACAGGCAATTCACCCCTCCACTTT
CDR3: CASSSGTGNSPLHF

J: TRBJ1-1
V: TRBV11-3
size: -
D: -
DNA: TGTGCCAGCAGCTCCGAAGGCGGTATCAACACTGAAGCTTTCTTT
CDR3: CASSSEGGINTEAFF

J: TRBJ1-1
V: TRBV6-6
size: -
D: TRBD1
DNA: TGTGCCACCGCGAGGACAGGGGGTGAGACTGAAGCTTTCTTT
CDR3: CATARTGGETEAFF

J: TRBJ2-1
V: TRBV21-1
size: -
D: -
DNA: TGTGCCAGCAGCAAAGTAGAGTCCGCTAGCGGGAGGGCGATTTACAATGAGCAGTTCTTC
CDR3: CASSKVESASGRAIYNEQFF

J: TRBJ1-4
V: TRBV7-9
size: once
D: -
DNA: TGTGCCAGCAGCTTTAACGGAGCAACTAATGAAAAACTGTTTTTT
CDR3: CASSFNGATNEKLFF

J: TRBJ1-1
V: TRBV5-6
size: -
D: -
DNA: TGTGCCAGCAGCTTCAGGGCCCCGAACACTGAAGCTTTCTTT
CDR3: CASSFRAPNTEAFF